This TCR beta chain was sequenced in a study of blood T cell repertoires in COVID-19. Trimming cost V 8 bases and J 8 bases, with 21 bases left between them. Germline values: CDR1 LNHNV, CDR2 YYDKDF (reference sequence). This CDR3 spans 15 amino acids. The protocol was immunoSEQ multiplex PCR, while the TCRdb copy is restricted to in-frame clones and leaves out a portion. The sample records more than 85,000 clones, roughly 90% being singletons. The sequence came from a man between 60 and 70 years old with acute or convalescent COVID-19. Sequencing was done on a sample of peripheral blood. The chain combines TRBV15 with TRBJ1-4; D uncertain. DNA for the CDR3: TGTGCCACCTCGGGCCCCAGTGGAGGGAGGGAAAAACTGTTTTTT. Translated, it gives CATSGPSGGREKLFF.